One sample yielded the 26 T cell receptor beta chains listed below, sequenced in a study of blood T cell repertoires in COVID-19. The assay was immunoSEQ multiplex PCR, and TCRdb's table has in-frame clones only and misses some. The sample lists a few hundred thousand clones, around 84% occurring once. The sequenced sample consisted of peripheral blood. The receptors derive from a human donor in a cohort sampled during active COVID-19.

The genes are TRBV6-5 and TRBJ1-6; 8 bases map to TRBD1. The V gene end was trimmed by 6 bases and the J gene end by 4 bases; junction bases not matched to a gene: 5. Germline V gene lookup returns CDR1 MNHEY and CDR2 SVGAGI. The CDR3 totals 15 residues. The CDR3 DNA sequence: TGTGCCAGCAGGGGGGACAGGCTTTATAATTCACCCCTCCACTTT. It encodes CASRGDRLYNSPLHF.

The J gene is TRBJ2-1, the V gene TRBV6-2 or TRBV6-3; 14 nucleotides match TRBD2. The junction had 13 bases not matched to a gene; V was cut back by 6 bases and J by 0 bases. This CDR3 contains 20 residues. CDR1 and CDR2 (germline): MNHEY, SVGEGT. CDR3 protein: CASSPRPGTSGRISYNEQFF. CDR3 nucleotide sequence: TGTGCCAGCAGCCCTAGACCTGGGACTAGCGGGAGAATCTCCTACAATGAGCAGTTCTTC.

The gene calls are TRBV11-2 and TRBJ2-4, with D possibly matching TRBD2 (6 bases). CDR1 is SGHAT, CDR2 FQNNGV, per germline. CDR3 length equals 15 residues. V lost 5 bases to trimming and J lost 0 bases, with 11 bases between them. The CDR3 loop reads CASSTTGRAKNIQYF. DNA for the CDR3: TGTGCCAGCAGCACGACCGGGAGAGCCAAAAACATTCAGTACTTC.

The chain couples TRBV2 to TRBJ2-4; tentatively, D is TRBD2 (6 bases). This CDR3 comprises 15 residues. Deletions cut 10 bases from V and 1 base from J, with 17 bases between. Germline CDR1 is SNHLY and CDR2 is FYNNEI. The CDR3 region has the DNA TGTGCCACCAGACTGGAGGGGATTGCCAAAAACATTCAGTACTTC. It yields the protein CATRLEGIAKNIQYF.

The CDR3 region is CASSQDIGTKAFF. CDR3 DNA: TGTGCCAGCAGCCAAGATATTGGGACTAAAGCTTTCTTT. The chain carries TRBV3-1 (or the pseudogene TRBV3-2) and TRBJ1-1, with a weak D call TRBD1 (5 bases). Germline V gene data show CDR1 as LGHDT and CDR2 as YNNKEL (reference sequence). The V end lost 0 bases, the J end lost 9 bases, and 11 bases lay between the germline ends. CDR3 length: 13 residues.

The CDR3 region has the DNA TGTGCCAGCAGCTTAGTAGCGGAAGAGACCCAGTACTTC. It specifies CASSLVAEETQYF. The chain couples TRBV11-2 to TRBJ2-5; a weak D match, TRBD2 (6 bases). This CDR3 is built from 13 residues. Trimming shortened V by 1 base and J by 3 bases, and 6 bases separated the two germline ends. Germline CDR1 SGHAT, CDR2 FQNNGV.

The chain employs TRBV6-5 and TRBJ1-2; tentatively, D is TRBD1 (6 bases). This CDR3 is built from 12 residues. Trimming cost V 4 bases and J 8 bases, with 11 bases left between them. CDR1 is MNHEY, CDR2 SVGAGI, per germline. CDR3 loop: CASSSQGSGYTF. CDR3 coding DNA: TGTGCCAGCAGTTCACAGGGCAGCGGCTACACCTTC.

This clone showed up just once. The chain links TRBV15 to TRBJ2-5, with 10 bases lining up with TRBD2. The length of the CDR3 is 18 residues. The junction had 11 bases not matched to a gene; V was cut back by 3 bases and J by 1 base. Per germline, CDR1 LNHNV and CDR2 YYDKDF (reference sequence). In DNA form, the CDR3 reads TGTGCCACCAGCAGGGGGACTAGCGAGAAGCCCTTCCAAGAGACCCAGTACTTC. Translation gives CATSRGTSEKPFQETQYF.

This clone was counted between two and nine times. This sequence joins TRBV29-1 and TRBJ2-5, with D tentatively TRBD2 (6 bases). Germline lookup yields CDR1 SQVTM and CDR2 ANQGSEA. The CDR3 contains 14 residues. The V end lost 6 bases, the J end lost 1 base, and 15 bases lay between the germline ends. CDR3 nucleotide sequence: TGCAGCGTCGACTCGGGGGTGGGCCAAGAGACCCAGTACTTC. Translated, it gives CSVDSGVGQETQYF.

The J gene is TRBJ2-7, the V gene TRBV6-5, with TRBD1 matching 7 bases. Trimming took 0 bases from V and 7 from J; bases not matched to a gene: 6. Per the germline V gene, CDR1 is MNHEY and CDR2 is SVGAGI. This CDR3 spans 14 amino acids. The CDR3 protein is CASSYSPGQKEQYF. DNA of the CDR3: TGTGCCAGCAGTTACTCCCCGGGACAGAAAGAGCAGTACTTC.

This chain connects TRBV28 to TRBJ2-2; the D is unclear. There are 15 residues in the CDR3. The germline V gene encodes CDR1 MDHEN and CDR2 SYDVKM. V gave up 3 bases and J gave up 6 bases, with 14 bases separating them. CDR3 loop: CASSFLPTGAGELFF. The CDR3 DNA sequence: TGTGCCAGCAGTTTCCTACCGACGGGTGCCGGGGAGCTGTTTTTT.

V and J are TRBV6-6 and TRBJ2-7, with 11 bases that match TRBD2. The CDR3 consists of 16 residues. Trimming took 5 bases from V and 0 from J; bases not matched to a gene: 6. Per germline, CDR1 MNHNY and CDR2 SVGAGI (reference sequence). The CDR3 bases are TGTGCCAGCAGTCAAACTAGCGGGGGCAACTCCTACGAGCAGTACTTC. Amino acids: CASSQTSGGNSYEQYF.

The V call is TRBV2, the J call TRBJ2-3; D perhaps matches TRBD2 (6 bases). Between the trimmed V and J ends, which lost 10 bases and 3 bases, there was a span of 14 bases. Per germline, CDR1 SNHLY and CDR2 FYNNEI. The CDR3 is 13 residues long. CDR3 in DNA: TGTGCCACCAGGACTAACCCTACAGATACGCAGTATTTT. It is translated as CATRTNPTDTQYF.

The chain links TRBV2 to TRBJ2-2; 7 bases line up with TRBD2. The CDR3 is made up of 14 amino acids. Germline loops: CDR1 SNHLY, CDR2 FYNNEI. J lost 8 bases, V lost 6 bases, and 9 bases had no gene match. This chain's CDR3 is CASRAQLASGELFF. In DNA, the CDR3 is TGTGCCAGCAGGGCCCAACTAGCGTCTGGGGAGCTGTTTTTT.

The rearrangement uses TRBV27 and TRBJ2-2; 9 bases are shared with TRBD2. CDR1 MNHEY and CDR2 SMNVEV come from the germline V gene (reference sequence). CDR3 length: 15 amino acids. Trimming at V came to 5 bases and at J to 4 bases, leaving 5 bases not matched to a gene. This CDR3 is CASSTRTSVTGELFF. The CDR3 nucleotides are TGTGCCAGCAGTACCCGGACTAGCGTCACCGGGGAGCTGTTTTTT.

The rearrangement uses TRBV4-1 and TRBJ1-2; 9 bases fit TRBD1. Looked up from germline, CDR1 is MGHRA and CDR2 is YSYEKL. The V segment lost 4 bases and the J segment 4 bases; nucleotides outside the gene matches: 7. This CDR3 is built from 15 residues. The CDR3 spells CASSRPETGGYGYTF. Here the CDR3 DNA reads TGCGCCAGCAGCCGGCCAGAGACAGGGGGCTATGGCTACACCTTC.

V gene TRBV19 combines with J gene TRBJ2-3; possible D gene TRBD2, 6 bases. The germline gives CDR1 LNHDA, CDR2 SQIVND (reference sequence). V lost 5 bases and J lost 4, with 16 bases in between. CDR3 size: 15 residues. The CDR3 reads CASSPEGRWADTQYF. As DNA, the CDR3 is TGTGCCAGTAGTCCCGAAGGGAGGTGGGCAGATACGCAGTATTTT.

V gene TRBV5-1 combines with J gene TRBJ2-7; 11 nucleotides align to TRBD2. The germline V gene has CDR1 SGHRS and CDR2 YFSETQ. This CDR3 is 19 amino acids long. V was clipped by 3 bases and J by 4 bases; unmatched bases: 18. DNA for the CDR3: TGCGCCAGCAGCTCAAGACAGAGACAACTAGCGGGAGAAGGGTACGAGCAGTACTTC. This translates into CASSSRQRQLAGEGYEQYF.

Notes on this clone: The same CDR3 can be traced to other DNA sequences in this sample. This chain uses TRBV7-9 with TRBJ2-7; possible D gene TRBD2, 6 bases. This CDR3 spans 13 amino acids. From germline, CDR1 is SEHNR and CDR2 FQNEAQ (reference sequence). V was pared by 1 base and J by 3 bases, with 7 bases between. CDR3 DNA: TGTGCCAGCAGCTTAGTGGGAGGCTACGAGCAGTACTTC. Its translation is CASSLVGGYEQYF.

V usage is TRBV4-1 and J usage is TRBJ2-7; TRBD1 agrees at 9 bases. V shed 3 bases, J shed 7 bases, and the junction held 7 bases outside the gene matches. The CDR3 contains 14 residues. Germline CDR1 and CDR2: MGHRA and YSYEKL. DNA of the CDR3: TGCGCCAGCAGCCAGACAGGGGGGTCTGGAGAGCAGTACTTC. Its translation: CASSQTGGSGEQYF.

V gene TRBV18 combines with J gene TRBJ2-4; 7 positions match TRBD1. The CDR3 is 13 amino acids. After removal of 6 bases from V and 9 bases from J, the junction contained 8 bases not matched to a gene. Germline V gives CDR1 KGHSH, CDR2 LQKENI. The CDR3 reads CASSPGTVGIQYF. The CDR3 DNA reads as TGTGCCAGCTCTCCCGGGACAGTGGGCATTCAGTACTTC.

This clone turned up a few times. The DNA of the CDR3 is TGTGCCACCAGCTTGACAGGAAGCAATCAGCCCCAGCATTTT. Its translation: CATSLTGSNQPQHF. V usage is TRBV15 and J usage is TRBJ1-5; TRBD1 is a possible D gene (6 bases). The CDR3 consists of 14 residues. CDR1 and CDR2 (germline): LNHNV, YYDKDF (reference sequence). The germline V and J ends were trimmed by 5 bases and 1 base, with 9 bases remaining between them.

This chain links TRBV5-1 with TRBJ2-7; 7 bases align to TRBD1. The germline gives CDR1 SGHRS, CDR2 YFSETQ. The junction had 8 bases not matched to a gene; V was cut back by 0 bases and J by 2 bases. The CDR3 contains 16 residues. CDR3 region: CASSLAAGTVTYEQYF. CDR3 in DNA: TGCGCCAGCAGCTTGGCCGCCGGGACAGTCACCTACGAGCAGTACTTC.

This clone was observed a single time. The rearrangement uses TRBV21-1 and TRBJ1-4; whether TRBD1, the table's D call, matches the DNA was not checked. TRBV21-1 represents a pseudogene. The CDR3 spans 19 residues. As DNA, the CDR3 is TGTGCCAGCCCAGACCCGGGGGGACAGGGGGTTAGGACTAATGAAAAACTGTTTTTT. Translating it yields CASPDPGGQGVRTNEKLFF.

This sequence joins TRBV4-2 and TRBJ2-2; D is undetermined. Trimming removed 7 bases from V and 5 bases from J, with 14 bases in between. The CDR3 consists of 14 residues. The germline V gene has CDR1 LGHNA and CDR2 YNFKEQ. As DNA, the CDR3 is TGTGCCAGCAACTCCCCCTCGTGGACCGGGGAGCTGTTTTTT. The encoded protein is CASNSPSWTGELFF.

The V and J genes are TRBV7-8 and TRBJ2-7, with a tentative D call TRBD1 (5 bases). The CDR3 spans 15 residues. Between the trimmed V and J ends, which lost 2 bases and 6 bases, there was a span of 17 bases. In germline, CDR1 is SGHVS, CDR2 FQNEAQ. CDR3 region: CASSLKVGRASEQYF. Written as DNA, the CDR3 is TGTGCCAGCAGCTTAAAAGTTGGCAGGGCGAGCGAGCAGTACTTC.